What follows are 26 T cell receptor beta chains derived from one specimen sequenced in a study of blood T cell repertoires in COVID-19. The table came from immunoSEQ multiplex PCR; TCRdb's copy has only in-frame clones and leaves some out. This sample carries about 250,000 clones, roughly four fifths of them seen once, and the ten largest clones take 4% to 5.5%. The sequenced sample consisted of peripheral blood. These receptors came from a man over 45 with active or convalescent COVID-19.

The chain uses TRBV4-3 and TRBJ2-7; TRBD2 matches 8 bases. CDR3 length: 16 residues. CDR1 is LGHNA and CDR2 is YSLEER in the germline V gene. After removal of 5 bases from V and 3 bases from J, the junction contained 12 bases not matched to a gene. This CDR3 reads CASSGARGAVRYEQYF. For the CDR3, the DNA is TGCGCCAGCAGCGGTGCGCGGGGGGCAGTACGCTACGAGCAGTACTTC.

The chain employs TRBV7-2 and TRBJ2-7; 9 bases are a match to TRBD1. There are 17 residues in the CDR3. Germline loops: CDR1 SGHTA, CDR2 FQGNSA. J lost 0 bases, V lost 3 bases, and 9 bases had no gene match. CDR3 protein: CASSLEGTGMSSYEQYF. For the CDR3, the DNA is TGTGCCAGCAGCTTGGAGGGGACAGGGATGAGCTCCTACGAGCAGTACTTC.

This chain joins TRBV12-3 or TRBV12-4 and TRBJ2-1; no firm D call. CDR3 length: 12 residues. Trimming took off 3 bases at V and 8 bases at J, with 8 bases between the two ends. CDR3 bases: TGTGCCAGCAGTTTGAGTTCGGATGAGCAGTTCTTC. As protein: CASSLSSDEQFF.

V and J are TRBV19 and TRBJ2-1, with 10 nucleotides matching TRBD2. V shed 5 bases, J shed 4 bases, and the junction held 2 bases outside the gene matches. This CDR3 spans 14 amino acids. Germline CDR1 and CDR2: LNHDA and SQIVND (reference sequence). The CDR3 region is CASSVAGGYNEQFF. The CDR3 nucleotides are TGTGCCAGTAGTGTAGCGGGGGGATACAATGAGCAGTTCTTC.

This chain joins TRBV7-3 and TRBJ2-3; D gene uncertain. V was shortened by 6 bases and J by 2 bases, with 18 bases between the two germline ends. CDR1 and CDR2 (germline): SGHTA, FQGTGA. The CDR3 is 16 amino acids. Here the CDR3 reads CASSPTVSPNTDTQYF. As DNA, the CDR3 is TGTGCCAGCAGTCCCACGGTTTCCCCGAACACAGATACGCAGTATTTT. The variable domain in full, with the rest retrieved from reference TRBV7-3 and TRBJ2-3, is GAGVSQTPSNKVTEKGKYVELRCDPISGHTALYWYRQSLGQGPEFLIYFQGTGAADDSGLPNDRFFAVRPEGSVSTLKIQRTERGDSAVYLCASSPTVSPNTDTQYFGPGTRLTVL.

The V call is TRBV11-2, the J call TRBJ1-4; the match to TRBD1 covers 8 bases. V shed 5 bases and J 1 base; nucleotides not matched to a gene: 12. The CDR3 sequence is 18 residues long. Germline V gene sequence: CDR1 SGHAT, CDR2 FQNNGV. The CDR3 DNA sequence: TGTGCCAGCAGCGCCCGACAGGGGCTGAAAGGAACTAATGAAAAACTGTTTTTT. It is translated as CASSARQGLKGTNEKLFF.

In its sample, this clone was seen many times. The chain is built from TRBV20-1 and TRBJ1-5; D call uncertain. The CDR3 is 14 residues long. The germline gives CDR1 DFQATT, CDR2 SNEGSKA (reference sequence). V dropped 3 bases and J dropped 0 bases, with 9 bases sitting between them. CDR3 nucleotides: TGCAGTGCTAGTCGAGATACTAGCAATCAGCCCCAGCATTTT. Translation: CSASRDTSNQPQHF.

This chain joins TRBV29-1 and TRBJ1-2; no firm D call. Per germline, CDR1 SQVTM and CDR2 ANQGSEA. The V gene lost 2 bases and the J gene lost 4 bases, with 8 bases spanning the gap. CDR3 length: 12 residues. For the CDR3, the DNA is TGCAGCGTTGAAAACAGCCCCTATGGCTACACCTTC. The encoded protein is CSVENSPYGYTF. Supplemented by reference TRBV29-1 and TRBJ1-2, the full variable domain reads SAVISQKPSRDICQRGTSLTIQCQVDSQVTMMFWYRQQPGQSLTLIATANQGSEATYESGFVIDKFPISRPNLTFSTLTVSNMSPEDSSIYLCSVENSPYGYTFGSGTRLTVV.

This chain uses TRBV7-2 with TRBJ2-1, with D tentatively TRBD1 (5 bases). The ends were cut back, 3 bases at V and 4 bases at J, with 7 bases in the middle. This CDR3 spans 13 amino acids. Germline V gene data show CDR1 as SGHTA and CDR2 as FQGNSA. The CDR3 here is CASSLTVYNEQFF. In DNA, the CDR3 is TGTGCCAGCAGCTTGACAGTTTACAATGAGCAGTTCTTC.

The chain combines TRBV30 with TRBJ1-2, with D possibly matching TRBD1 (6 bases). The germline V and J ends were trimmed by 5 bases and 10 bases, with 20 bases remaining between them. This CDR3 region has 13 residues. Germline V gene sequence: CDR1 GTSNPN, CDR2 SVGIG (reference sequence). In DNA form, the CDR3 reads TGTGCCTGGGAAACCGGGACAACCTTGGACTACACCTTC. This encodes CAWETGTTLDYTF. The whole variable domain, remainder taken from reference TRBV30 and TRBJ1-2, is SQTIHQWPATLVQPVGSPLSLECTVEGTSNPNLYWYRQAAGRGLQLLFYSVGIGQISSEVPQNLSASRPQDRQFILSSKKLLLSDSGFYLCAWETGTTLDYTFGSGTRLTVV.

The genes are TRBV3-1 (or the pseudogene TRBV3-2) and TRBJ2-5; 8 bases line up with TRBD2. Trimming cost V 4 bases and J 5 bases; bases outside gene matches: 6. The germline V gene encodes CDR1 LGHDT and CDR2 YNNKEL (reference sequence). There are 14 residues in the CDR3. This chain's CDR3 is CASSPSGGGETQYF. The DNA for the CDR3 is TGTGCCAGCAGCCCCAGCGGGGGCGGCGAGACCCAGTACTTC.

The V and J genes are TRBV7-9 and TRBJ1-3; possibly TRBD1 for D (5 bases). Trimming removed 3 bases at V and 0 bases at J, with 9 bases between. CDR1 and CDR2 (germline): SEHNR, FQNEAQ (reference sequence). The CDR3 covers 15 residues. CDR3 coding DNA: TGTGCCAGCAGCTTGGACACTCTCTCTGGAAACACCATATATTTT. Protein sequence: CASSLDTLSGNTIYF.

This clone was seen just once. V gene TRBV19 combines with J gene TRBJ1-5, with D possibly matching TRBD1 (6 bases). Trimming took 5 bases from V and 9 from J, leaving 20 bases between them. This CDR3 is 15 amino acids long. CDR1 LNHDA and CDR2 SQIVND come from the germline V gene (reference sequence). This CDR3 reads CASSFRTVIMGPQHF. CDR3 nucleotides: TGTGCCAGTAGTTTCCGGACAGTCATCATGGGGCCCCAGCATTTT.

This clone was observed a single time. The rearrangement uses TRBV5-1 and TRBJ2-7; 8 bases map to TRBD1. The germline V gene encodes CDR1 SGHRS and CDR2 YFSETQ. Trimming removed 6 bases from V and 6 bases from J; junction bases left unmatched: 8. The length of the CDR3 is 13 residues. For the CDR3, the DNA is TGCGCCAGCAAGCAAGGACAGGGCCCCGAGCAGTACTTC. Translation gives CASKQGQGPEQYF.

The chain combines TRBV30 with TRBJ1-2, with 7 bases that match TRBD1. The germline CDR1 and CDR2 sequences are GTSNPN and SVGIG (reference sequence). The CDR3 covers 15 residues. Trimming at V came to 3 bases and at J to 2 bases, leaving 9 bases not matched to a gene. The CDR3 DNA follows: TGTGCCTGGAGCTTTCGGACAGGAAAGAACTATGGCTACACCTTC. Its protein is CAWSFRTGKNYGYTF.

The gene calls are TRBV5-1 and TRBJ1-1; D is unclear. From germline, CDR1 is SGHRS and CDR2 YFSETQ. This CDR3 region has 12 residues. V lost 5 bases, J lost 1 base, and 6 bases lay in between. The CDR3 spells CASSSGNTEAFF. In DNA form, the CDR3 reads TGCGCCAGCAGTTCGGGGAACACTGAAGCTTTCTTT.

This clone turned up a few times. This rearrangement joins TRBV2 to TRBJ1-3, with D tentatively TRBD1 (6 bases). Per germline, CDR1 SNHLY and CDR2 FYNNEI. This CDR3 is built from 13 residues. The V and J ends lost 4 bases and 4 bases respectively, with 8 bases between them. CDR3 nucleotides: TGTGCCAGCAGTGGAGGACAGGGAAACACCATATATTTT. This translates into CASSGGQGNTIYF. The variable domain in full, completed from reference TRBV2 and TRBJ1-3, reads EPEVTQTPSHQVTQMGQEVILRCVPISNHLYFYWYRQILGQKVEFLVSFYNNEISEKSEIFDDQFSVERPDGSNFTLKIRSTKLEDSAMYFCASSGGQGNTIYFGEGSWLTVV.

The chain employs TRBV29-1 and TRBJ2-1, with D possibly being TRBD2 (7 bases). The CDR3 loop spans 14 amino acids. V lost 2 bases to trimming and J lost 2 bases, with 10 bases between them. In germline, CDR1 is SQVTM, CDR2 ANQGSEA. The CDR3 region has the DNA TGCAGCGTTGAACCGCGGGGGCCCTACAATGAGCAGTTCTTC. Protein product: CSVEPRGPYNEQFF.

This clone was observed a handful of times. The chain links TRBV7-9 to TRBJ2-1; 10 bases are shared with TRBD1. Germline V gene data show CDR1 as SEHNR and CDR2 as FQNEAQ (reference sequence). V was clipped by 5 bases and J by 3 bases; unmatched bases: 7. The CDR3 length is 16 residues. The CDR3 DNA sequence: TGTGCCAGCAGCGCCACCGGGACAGGGGTCTACAATGAGCAGTTCTTC. Residues: CASSATGTGVYNEQFF.

The gene calls are TRBV4-1 and TRBJ1-3; possible D gene TRBD1, 5 bases. The germline CDR1 and CDR2 sequences are MGHRA and YSYEKL. V shed 1 base and J shed 2 bases, with 9 bases lying between them. The CDR3 has 15 amino acids. The CDR3 loop is CASSQGTLTGNTIYF. CDR3 bases: TGCGCCAGCAGCCAAGGGACACTAACTGGAAACACCATATATTTT.

The chain recombines TRBV27 with TRBJ1-6; D not certain. This CDR3 contains 15 residues. The V gene lost 6 bases and the J gene lost 0 bases, with 9 bases spanning the gap. Germline V gives CDR1 MNHEY, CDR2 SMNVEV (reference sequence). The CDR3 DNA sequence: TGTGCCAGCAGATCGGGTAGCTCCTATAATTCACCCCTCCACTTT. It encodes CASRSGSSYNSPLHF.

This clone was seen a single time. The chain has TRBV30 and TRBJ1-1; 9 bases match TRBD1. Unmatched junction bases numbered 11, after V lost 3 bases and J lost 6 bases. This CDR3 has 15 amino acids. In germline, CDR1 is GTSNPN, CDR2 SVGIG (reference sequence). CDR3 nucleotide sequence: TGTGCCTGGAGCGCTCCGGACAGGGGAGTGTCTGAAGCTTTCTTT. This translates into CAWSAPDRGVSEAFF.

The rearrangement uses TRBV5-4 and TRBJ2-3; 9 positions match TRBD2. The J segment lost 5 bases and the V segment lost 4 bases, leaving 11 bases of the junction unmatched. This CDR3 comprises 16 residues. CDR1 is SGHNT, CDR2 YYREEE, per germline (reference sequence). CDR3 amino acids: CASSPGASGVGDTQYF. DNA for the CDR3: TGTGCCAGCAGCCCGGGAGCTAGCGGGGTGGGAGATACGCAGTATTTT.

The genes are TRBV9 and TRBJ2-3; TRBD1 matches at 7 bases. V lost 0 bases, J lost 2 bases, and 9 bases stayed unmatched. Germline loops: CDR1 SGDLS, CDR2 YYNGEE. The CDR3 contains 17 residues. CDR3 sequence: CASSVEGAILLTDTQYF. As DNA, the CDR3 is TGTGCCAGCAGCGTAGAGGGGGCCATACTACTCACAGATACGCAGTATTTT.

The chain couples TRBV7-2 to TRBJ1-2; 11 nucleotides agree with TRBD1. V lost 4 bases and J lost 7; bases outside the gene matches: 5. Germline assignment: CDR1 SGHTA and CDR2 FQGNSA. CDR3 size: 14 residues. The CDR3 sequence is CASSSGQGVVGYTF. The CDR3 nucleotides are TGTGCCAGCAGCTCGGGACAGGGGGTTGTTGGCTACACCTTC.

The chain carries TRBV3-1 (or the pseudogene TRBV3-2) and TRBJ1-1, with 7 bases that match TRBD1. Germline loops: CDR1 LGHDT, CDR2 YNNKEL (reference sequence). There are 13 residues in the CDR3. V was pared by 6 bases and J by 4 bases, with 5 bases of the junction left unmatched. This CDR3 reads CASSLDRATEAFF. As DNA, the CDR3 is TGTGCCAGCAGTCTTGACAGGGCCACTGAAGCTTTCTTT.